These T cell receptor beta chains were read from a single sample in a study of STAT5B mutations in CD4+ large granular lymphocyte leukemia. TCRdb keeps only in-frame clones here, not all; method: immunoSEQ multiplex PCR. The table includes 35,000 to 40,000 clones, 85% detected once. Sequenced: CD4+ T cells from blood buffy coats. Source of these receptors: a human donor in good health. Each CDR3 is given with its conserved first and last residue. Fields, in order: clone size, D gene, J gene, V gene, CDR3 protein, CDR3 DNA. A D gene is named only where the DNA matches it firmly. The listing skips clone size in some rows; elsewhere it reads once, few, many or a size class.

-,-,TRBJ2-5,TRBV7-9,CASSPPGTQTGETQYF,TGTGCCAGCAGCCCCCCCGGGACCCAAACTGGGGAGACCCAGTACTTC
-,-,TRBJ2-1,TRBV28,CASSRGDYNEQFF,TGTGCCAGCAGTCGAGGGGACTACAATGAGCAGTTCTTC
-,TRBD1,TRBJ2-1,TRBV5-6,CASSTDRVPPYNEQFF,TGTGCCAGCAGCACTGACAGGGTACCCCCCTACAATGAGCAGTTCTTC
-,TRBD1,TRBJ1-1,TRBV19,CASSMDTGGNTEAFF,TGTGCCAGTAGTATGGACACAGGGGGCAACACTGAAGCTTTCTTT
once,-,TRBJ1-1,TRBV19,CASNAREYLEAFF,TGTGCCAGTAACGCCCGGGAGTACCTTGAAGCTTTCTTT
-,TRBD1,TRBJ2-3,TRBV2,CASSVSGTGGTDTQYF,TGTGCCAGCAGTGTGTCCGGGACAGGGGGCACAGATACGCAGTATTTT
-,TRBD1,TRBJ1-1,TRBV5-1,CASRTGAANTEAFF,TGCGCCAGCAGAACAGGGGCGGCTAACACTGAAGCTTTCTTT
-,-,TRBJ1-1,TRBV11-3,CASSFNRNTEAFF,TGTGCCAGCAGCTTCAACAGAAACACTGAAGCTTTCTTT
-,-,TRBJ1-4,TRBV18,CASSPLPGADEKLFF,TGTGCCAGCTCACCACTGCCAGGGGCGGATGAAAAACTGTTTTTT
once,-,TRBJ2-7,TRBV20-1,CSAREEYEQYF,TGCAGTGCTAGAGAGGAGTACGAGCAGTACTTC
-,-,TRBJ1-2,TRBV7-2,CASSAPGRQSDGYTF,TGTGCCAGCAGCGCACCGGGACGGCAGTCAGATGGCTACACCTTC
-,TRBD2,TRBJ2-7,TRBV7-2,CASSLAGGGTLYF,TGTGCCAGCAGCTTAGCCGGCGGGGGGACTCTCTACTTC
-,TRBD1,TRBJ1-1,TRBV19,CASWVRTGGMNTEAFF,TGTGCCAGTTGGGTTAGGACAGGGGGCATGAACACTGAAGCTTTCTTT
once,-,TRBJ2-3,TRBV18,CASSPLTSLATSSTDTQYF,TGTGCCAGCTCACCCCTGACTTCCTTAGCAACATCTAGCACAGATACGCAGTATTTT
-,-,TRBJ2-3,TRBV27,CASSPTARTDTQYF,TGTGCCAGCAGCCCTACTGCGCGCACAGATACGCAGTATTTT
-,-,TRBJ1-2,TRBV19,CASRTIGNYGYTF,TGTGCCAGTAGAACGATAGGGAACTATGGCTACACCTTC
-,-,TRBJ2-1,TRBV2,CASKARNEQFF,TGTGCCAGCAAAGCGAGGAATGAGCAGTTCTTC
-,TRBD2,TRBJ2-1,TRBV5-1,CASSTEGTSGRRAYNEQFF,TGCGCCAGCAGCACCGAAGGGACTAGCGGGAGAAGGGCCTACAATGAGCAGTTCTTC